The 3 T cell receptor beta chains below come from one sample, sequenced in a study of regulatory T cells in long-lasting Graves disease (dated by TCRdb to 2020 to 2022). Libraries were built with multiplex PCR. Reads for this sample came from an Illumina HiSeq 4000. CDR3 regions were amplified by Arm-PCR with iRepertoire HTBI primers to construct TCR beta libraries. TCRdb trimmed public reads at Q25 via fastp, called clones via MiXCR and kept in-frame beta chains. Rows matching on CDR3 protein sequence are summarized as one entry with the most common DNA and genes. The sample data list 250,000 to 300,000 distinct CDR3 sequences, and approximately 18% of these were observed just once. The ten largest clones add up to 11% to 15% of the sample. The time point tag for this specimen amounts to: newly diagnosed GD, antithyroid drugs for less than 3 months. RNA was extracted from PBMCs in TRIzol for both TCR sequencing and RNA sequencing.

These data also formed part of another study, on T cells in Graves' hyperthyroidism and ophthalmopathy.

The sample consisted of peripheral blood mononuclear cells (PBMCs), taken at new diagnosis, from a patient treated with antithyroid drugs. Every receptor here comes from a young woman with Graves disease. Donor details come from another sample of the same person, matched by shared clones.

The chain recombines TRBV27 with TRBJ1-2; D might be TRBD1 (5 bases). V was clipped by 2 bases and J by 4 bases, with 8 bases between them. CDR3 length equals 13 residues. The germline V gene encodes CDR1 MNHEY and CDR2 SMNVEV (reference sequence). CDR3 sequence (DNA): TGTGCCAGCAGTTTACAGGGATCCTATGGCTACACCTTC. Translation gives CASSLQGSYGYTF.

This clonotype has at least ten counts. As DNA, the CDR3 is TGCAGTGCTAGTGACGGGAACCTATATGGCTACACCTTC. Amino acid sequence: CSASDGNLYGYTF. The V and J genes are TRBV20-1 and TRBJ1-2; D gene ambiguous. Germline loops: CDR1 DFQATT, CDR2 SNEGSKA (reference sequence). This CDR3 has 13 residues. Trimming cost V 3 bases and J 5 bases, with 13 bases left between them.

This clonotype was observed many times. This chain joins TRBV3-1 and TRBJ1-2, with 9 bases lining up with TRBD1. The CDR3 length is 15 residues. The J segment lost 0 bases and the V segment lost 1 base, leaving 0 bases of the junction unmatched. Germline CDR1 reads LGHDT; CDR2 reads YNNKEL (reference sequence). CDR3 DNA sequence: TGTGCCAGCAGCCAAGGGACAGGGGCTAACTATGGCTACACCTTC. This codes for CASSQGTGANYGYTF.